This T cell receptor beta chain was identified in a study of blood T cell repertoires in COVID-19 (dated by TCRdb to 2018 to 2020). Study-level background: Samples covering the acute and convalescent phases of COVID-19 were provided by collaborators in the United States, Italy and Spain. The prospective study material was composed of cDNA or gDNA derived from T cells, B-cell-depleted T cells, or PBMCs. The sample metadata nearly always contained a de-identified subject ID, COVID-19 status, age in years and sex. Subjects who had been exposed to COVID-19, were actively infected with it, or had recovered from it provided the deeply sampled blood TCRbeta repertoires that made up the dataset. The samples were drawn from two sources: the first 160 participants of the ongoing ImmuneRACE study, and 1,200 or so subjects contributed by 6 global collaborators. Where HLA class I and class II types were available, the types were taken from metadata supplied by the sample provider, not from assay-based typing. The repertoires were made available in a free public database intended to serve as a resource for research on the immune response to SARS-CoV-2.

The immunoSEQ Assay, a bias-controlled multiplex PCR, was used to amplify TCRbeta CDR3 regions from genomic DNA. The paper's data handling went like this. Within the assay, amplification of reference gene primers was used to estimate how many nucleated cells each sample contained. To quantify the absolute abundance of each unique TCRbeta CDR3 rearrangement, sequence reads were collapsed and filtered. For each sample, productive Simpson clonality was calculated by taking the square root of Simpson's diversity index across productive rearrangements. The clones in this table, taken by TCRdb from immuneACCESS, are in-frame only. Not every clone is retained; where verified, under half of the shortfall comes from an unresolved V gene, and the cause of the rest is unknown. V and J calls plus clone size are reproduced from that table; the DNA served to infer D and trimming. This sample lists about 150,000 clones; roughly 71% were detected once. Approximately 3.7% of the sample goes to the ten largest clones.

What the authors observed across the whole study: Clinical and demographic metadata were provided uncurated, with the amount varying by source and participant.

A remark on this clone: What this receptor recognizes is not known. Base qualities are not at hand, and no much larger clone is one base apart.

The collaborating institutions used their own protocols to collect whole blood in K2EDTA tubes. Collaborator samples were shipped for TCRbeta analysis as frozen whole blood, isolated PBMCs, or DNA extracted from either sample type. Counted from cysteine to phenylalanine, this CDR3 has 15 amino acids. This entry keeps only the CDR3 DNA: 45 bases, framed from base 1. A distance of 19 bases separates the germline ends of V and J, which lose 4 bases and 4 bases respectively. The germline V gene (reference sequence) yields GTSNPN for CDR1 and SVGIG for CDR2. The material sequenced was peripheral blood. Recombination connected TRBV30 to TRBJ1-2; a tentative D call is TRBD1 (5 bases match). This sequence originates from a woman older than 75 with acute or convalescent COVID-19. DNA sequence: TGTGCCTGGAATCCCGGTCAGGGCATTACCTATGGCTACACCTTC. This codes for CAWNPGQGITYGYTF.